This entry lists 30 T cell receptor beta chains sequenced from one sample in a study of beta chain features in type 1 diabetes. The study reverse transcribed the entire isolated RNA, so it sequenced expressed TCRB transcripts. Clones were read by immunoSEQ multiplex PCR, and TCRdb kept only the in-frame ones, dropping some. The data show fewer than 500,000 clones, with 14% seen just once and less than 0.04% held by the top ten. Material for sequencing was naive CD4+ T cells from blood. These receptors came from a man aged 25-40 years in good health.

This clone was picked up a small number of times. Written as DNA, the CDR3 is TGCAGCGTGTACAGTACCTACGAGCAGTACTTC. Translation gives CSVYSTYEQYF. The gene calls are TRBV29-1 and TRBJ2-5; D call uncertain. The J call may not be correct, given that the DNA end is closer to TRBJ2-7. There are 11 residues in the CDR3. Germline V gene data show CDR1 as SQVTM and CDR2 as ANQGSEA.

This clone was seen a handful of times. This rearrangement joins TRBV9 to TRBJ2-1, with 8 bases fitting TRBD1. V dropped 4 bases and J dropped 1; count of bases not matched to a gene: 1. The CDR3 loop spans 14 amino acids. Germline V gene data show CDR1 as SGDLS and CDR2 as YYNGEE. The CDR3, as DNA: TGTGCCAGCAGCACAGGGGGGTCCTACAATGAGCAGTTCTTC. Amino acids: CASSTGGSYNEQFF.

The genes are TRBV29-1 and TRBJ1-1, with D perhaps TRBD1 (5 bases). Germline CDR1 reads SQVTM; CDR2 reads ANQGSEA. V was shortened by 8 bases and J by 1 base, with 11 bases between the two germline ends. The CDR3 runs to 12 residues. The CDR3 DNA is TGCAGCTCAGAAAGGGGGAACACTGAAGCTTTCTTT. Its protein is CSSERGNTEAFF.

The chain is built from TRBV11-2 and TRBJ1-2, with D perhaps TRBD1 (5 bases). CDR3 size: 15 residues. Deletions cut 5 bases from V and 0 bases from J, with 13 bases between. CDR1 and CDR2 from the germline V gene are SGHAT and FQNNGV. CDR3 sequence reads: CASSTTQASNYGYTF. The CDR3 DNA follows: TGTGCCAGCAGCACAACACAGGCCTCTAACTATGGCTACACCTTC.

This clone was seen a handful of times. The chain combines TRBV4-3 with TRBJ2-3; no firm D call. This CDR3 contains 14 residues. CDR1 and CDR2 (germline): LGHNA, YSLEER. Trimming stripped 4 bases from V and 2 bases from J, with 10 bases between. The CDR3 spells CASSPGWYTDTQYF. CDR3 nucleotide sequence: TGCGCCAGCAGCCCGGGCTGGTACACAGATACGCAGTATTTT.

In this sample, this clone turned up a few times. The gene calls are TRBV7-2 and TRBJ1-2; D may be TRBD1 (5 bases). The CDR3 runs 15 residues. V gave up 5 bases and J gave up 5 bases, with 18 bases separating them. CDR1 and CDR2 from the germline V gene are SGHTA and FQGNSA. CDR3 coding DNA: TGTGCCAGCAGCCCCCGCGGGACGGAAACTTATGGCTACACCTTC. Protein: CASSPRGTETYGYTF.

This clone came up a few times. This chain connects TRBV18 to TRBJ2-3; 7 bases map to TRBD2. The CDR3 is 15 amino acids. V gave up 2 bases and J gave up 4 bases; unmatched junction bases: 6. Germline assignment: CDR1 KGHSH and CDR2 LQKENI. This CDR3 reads CASSPSAGVADTQYF. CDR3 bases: TGTGCCAGCTCACCAAGCGCGGGAGTGGCAGATACGCAGTATTTT.

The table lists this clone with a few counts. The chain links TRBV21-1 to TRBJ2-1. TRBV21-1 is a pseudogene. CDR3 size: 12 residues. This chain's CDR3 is CASSKGLDEQFF. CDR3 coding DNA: TGTGCCAGCAGCAAAGGGTTGGATGAGCAGTTCTTC.

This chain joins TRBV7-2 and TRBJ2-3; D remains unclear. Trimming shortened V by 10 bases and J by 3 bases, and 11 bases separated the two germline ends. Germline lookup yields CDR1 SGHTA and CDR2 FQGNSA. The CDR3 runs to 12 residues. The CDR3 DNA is TGTGCCACCAACCGGGCAACAGATACGCAGTATTTT. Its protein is CATNRATDTQYF.

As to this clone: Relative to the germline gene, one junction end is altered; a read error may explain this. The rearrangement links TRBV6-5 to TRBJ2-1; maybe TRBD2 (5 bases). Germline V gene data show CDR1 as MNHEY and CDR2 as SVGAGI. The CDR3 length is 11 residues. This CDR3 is CARSSPHGEFF. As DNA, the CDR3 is TGTGCCCGCAGTTCGCCCCACGGGGAGTTCTTC.

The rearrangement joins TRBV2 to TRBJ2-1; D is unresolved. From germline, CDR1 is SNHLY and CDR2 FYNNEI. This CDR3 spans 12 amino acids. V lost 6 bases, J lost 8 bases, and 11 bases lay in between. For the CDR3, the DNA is TGTGCCAGCAGAATAGGCTTTGATGAGCAGTTCTTC. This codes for CASRIGFDEQFF.

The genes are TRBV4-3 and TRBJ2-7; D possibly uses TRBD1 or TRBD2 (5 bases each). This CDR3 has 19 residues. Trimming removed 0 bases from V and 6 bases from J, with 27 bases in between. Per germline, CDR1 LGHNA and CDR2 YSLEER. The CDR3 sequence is CASSQERAGSGLGTGEQYF. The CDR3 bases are TGCGCCAGCAGCCAAGAGCGGGCAGGGAGCGGTTTGGGCACGGGCGAGCAGTACTTC.

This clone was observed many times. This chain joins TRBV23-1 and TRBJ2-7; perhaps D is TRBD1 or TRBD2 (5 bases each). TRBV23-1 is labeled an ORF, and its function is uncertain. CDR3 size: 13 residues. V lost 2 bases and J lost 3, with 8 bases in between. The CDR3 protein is CASSQGTSYEQYF. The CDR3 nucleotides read TGCGCCAGCAGTCAAGGGACCAGCTACGAGCAGTACTTC.

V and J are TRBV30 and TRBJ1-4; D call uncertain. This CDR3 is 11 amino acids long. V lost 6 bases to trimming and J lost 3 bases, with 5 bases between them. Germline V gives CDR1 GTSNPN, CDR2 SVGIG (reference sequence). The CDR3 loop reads CACFPNEKLFF. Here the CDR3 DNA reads TGTGCCTGTTTTCCTAATGAAAAACTGTTTTTT.

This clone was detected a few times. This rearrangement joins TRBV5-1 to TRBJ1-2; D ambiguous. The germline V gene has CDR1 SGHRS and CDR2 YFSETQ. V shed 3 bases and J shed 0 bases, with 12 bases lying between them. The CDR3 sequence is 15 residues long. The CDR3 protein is CASSWETSSNYGYTF. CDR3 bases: TGCGCCAGCAGCTGGGAAACAAGTTCTAACTATGGCTACACCTTC.

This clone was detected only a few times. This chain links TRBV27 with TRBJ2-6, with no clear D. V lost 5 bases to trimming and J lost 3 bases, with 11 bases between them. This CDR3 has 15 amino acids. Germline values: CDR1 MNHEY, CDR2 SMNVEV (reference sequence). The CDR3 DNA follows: TGTGCCAGCAGTCCGCGGACGTATGGGGCCAACGTCCTGACTTTC. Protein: CASSPRTYGANVLTF. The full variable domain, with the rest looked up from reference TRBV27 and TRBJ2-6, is EAQVTQNPRYLITVTGKKLTVTCSQNMNHEYMSWYRQDPGLGLRQIYYSMNVEVTDKGDVPEGYKVSRKEKRNFPLILESPSPNQTSLYFCASSPRTYGANVLTFGAGSRLTVL.

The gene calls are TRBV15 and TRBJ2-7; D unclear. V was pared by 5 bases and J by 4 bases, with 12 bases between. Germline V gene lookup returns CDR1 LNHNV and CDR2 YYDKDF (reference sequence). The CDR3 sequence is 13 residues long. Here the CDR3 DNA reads TGTGCCACCAGCCCCTACCTTTCTTACGAGCAGTACTTC. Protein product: CATSPYLSYEQYF.

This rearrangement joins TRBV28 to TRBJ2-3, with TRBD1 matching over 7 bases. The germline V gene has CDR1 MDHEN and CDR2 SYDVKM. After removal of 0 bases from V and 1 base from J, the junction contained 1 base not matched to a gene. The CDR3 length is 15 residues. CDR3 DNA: TGTGCCAGCAGTTTATGGCAGGGGGGCACAGATACGCAGTATTTT. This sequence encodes CASSLWQGGTDTQYF.

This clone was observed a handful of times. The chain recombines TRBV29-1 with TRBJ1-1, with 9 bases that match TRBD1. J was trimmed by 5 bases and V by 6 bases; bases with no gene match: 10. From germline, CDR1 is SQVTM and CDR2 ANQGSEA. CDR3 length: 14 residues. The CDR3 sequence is CSVRAQGARTEAFF. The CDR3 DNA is TGCAGCGTCCGAGCACAGGGGGCTCGGACTGAAGCTTTCTTT.

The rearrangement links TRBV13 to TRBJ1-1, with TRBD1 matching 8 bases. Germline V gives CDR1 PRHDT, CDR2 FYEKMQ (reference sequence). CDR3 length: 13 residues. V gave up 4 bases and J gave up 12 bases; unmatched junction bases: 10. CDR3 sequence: CASSYGRGPGPFF. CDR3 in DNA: TGTGCCAGCAGCTACGGCAGGGGGCCAGGACCTTTCTTT.

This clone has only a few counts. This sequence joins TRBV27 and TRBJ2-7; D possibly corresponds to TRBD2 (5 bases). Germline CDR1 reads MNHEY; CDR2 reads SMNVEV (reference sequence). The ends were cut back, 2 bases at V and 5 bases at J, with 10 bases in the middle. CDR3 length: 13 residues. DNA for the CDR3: TGTGCCAGCAGTTTAGAGGGTTACCACGAGCAGTACTTC. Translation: CASSLEGYHEQYF.

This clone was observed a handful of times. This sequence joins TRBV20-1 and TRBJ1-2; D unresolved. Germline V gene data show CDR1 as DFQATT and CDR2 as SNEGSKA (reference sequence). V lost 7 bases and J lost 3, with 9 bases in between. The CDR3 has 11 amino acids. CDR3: CSGKGDYGYTF. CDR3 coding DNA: TGCAGTGGAAAGGGAGACTATGGCTACACCTTC.

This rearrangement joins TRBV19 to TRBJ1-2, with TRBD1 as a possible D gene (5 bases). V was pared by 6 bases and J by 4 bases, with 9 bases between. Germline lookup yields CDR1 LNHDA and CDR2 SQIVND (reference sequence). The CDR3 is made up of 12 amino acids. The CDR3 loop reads CASSLDSYGYTF. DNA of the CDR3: TGTGCCAGTAGCCTTGACAGCTATGGCTACACCTTC.

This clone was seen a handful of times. This CDR3 reads CASSLTQRGAGETQYF. CDR3 in DNA: TGTGCCAGCAGCTTGACTCAGCGGGGGGCCGGAGAGACCCAGTACTTC. The gene calls are TRBV7-2 and TRBJ2-5, with TRBD2 matching over 9 bases. CDR3 length: 16 residues. In germline, CDR1 is SGHTA, CDR2 FQGNSA. The trim removed 3 bases at V and 4 bases at J, leaving 9 bases unmatched. Drawing the rest from reference TRBV7-2 and TRBJ2-5, the complete variable domain is GAGVSQSPSNKVTEKGKDVELRCDPISGHTALYWYRQSLGQGLEFLIYFQGNSAPDKSGLPSDRFSAERTGGSVSTLTIQRTQQEDSAVYLCASSLTQRGAGETQYFGPGTRLLVL.

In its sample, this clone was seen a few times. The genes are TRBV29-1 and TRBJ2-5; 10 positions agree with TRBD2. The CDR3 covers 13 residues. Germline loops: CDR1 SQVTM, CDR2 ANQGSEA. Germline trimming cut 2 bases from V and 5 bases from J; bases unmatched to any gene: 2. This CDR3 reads CSVELAGAETQYF. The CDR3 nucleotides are TGCAGCGTTGAACTAGCGGGAGCCGAGACCCAGTACTTC.

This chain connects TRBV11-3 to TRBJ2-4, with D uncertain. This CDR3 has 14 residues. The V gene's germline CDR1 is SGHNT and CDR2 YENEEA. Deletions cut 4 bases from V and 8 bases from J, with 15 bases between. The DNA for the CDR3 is TGTGCCAGCAGCTCCCGATTCCAGAGTGACATTCAGTACTTC. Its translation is CASSSRFQSDIQYF.

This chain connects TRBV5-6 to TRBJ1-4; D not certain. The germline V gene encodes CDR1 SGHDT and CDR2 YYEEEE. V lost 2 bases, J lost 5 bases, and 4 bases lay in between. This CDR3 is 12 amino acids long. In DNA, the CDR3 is TGTGCCAGCAGCTTCGGGAATGAAAAACTGTTTTTT. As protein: CASSFGNEKLFF.

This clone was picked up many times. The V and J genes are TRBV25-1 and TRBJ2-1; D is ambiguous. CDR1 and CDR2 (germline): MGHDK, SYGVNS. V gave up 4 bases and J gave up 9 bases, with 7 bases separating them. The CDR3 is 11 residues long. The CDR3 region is CASSGSSEQFF. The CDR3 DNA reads TGTGCCAGCAGTGGGTCGAGTGAGCAGTTCTTC. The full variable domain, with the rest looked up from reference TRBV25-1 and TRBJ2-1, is EADIYQTPRYLVIGTGKKITLECSQTMGHDKMYWYQQDPGMELHLIHYSYGVNSTEKGDLSSESTVSRIRTEHFPLTLESARPSHTSQYLCASSGSSEQFFGPGTRLTVL.

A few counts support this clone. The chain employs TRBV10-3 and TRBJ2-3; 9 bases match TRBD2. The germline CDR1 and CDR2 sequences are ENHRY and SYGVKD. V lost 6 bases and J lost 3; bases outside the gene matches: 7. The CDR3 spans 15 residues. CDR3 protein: CAIRVPSGNTDTQYF. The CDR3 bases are TGTGCCATCAGAGTCCCTAGCGGGAATACAGATACGCAGTATTTT.

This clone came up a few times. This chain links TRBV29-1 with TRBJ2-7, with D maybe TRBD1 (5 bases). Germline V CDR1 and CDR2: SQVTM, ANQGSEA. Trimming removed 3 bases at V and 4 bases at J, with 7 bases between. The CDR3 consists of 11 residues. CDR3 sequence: CSVDKGYEQYF. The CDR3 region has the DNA TGCAGCGTTGATAAGGGGTACGAGCAGTACTTC.